Below, 27 T cell receptor beta chains from the same sample are listed, as sequenced in a study of T-cell memory formation after mild COVID-19. TCRdb called the 5' RACE reads again in MiXCR, with one record for every CDR3 protein. The table has 400,000 to 500,000 distinct CDR3 sequences, 20% seen once. The sample comprised PBMCs or a T cell subset sorted from them (not recorded which). The receptors stem from an adult woman who had mild COVID-19 (a few samples of this study predate the infection). Cell type and time point are not known.

This clonotype came up a few times. This chain joins TRBV20-1 and TRBJ2-1; 13 nucleotides align to TRBD2. The length of the CDR3 is 16 residues. Germline V CDR1 and CDR2: DFQATT, SNEGSKA (reference sequence). V trimming: 1 base; J trimming: 7 bases; junction bases outside the gene matches: 7. This CDR3 reads CSARGLAGGFRNEQFF. CDR3 DNA sequence: TGCAGTGCTAGAGGACTAGCGGGGGGTTTCCGTAATGAGCAGTTCTTC.

The chain has TRBV20-1 and TRBJ2-2; D gene unclear. Germline loops: CDR1 DFQATT, CDR2 SNEGSKA (reference sequence). The CDR3 contains 13 residues. The V gene lost 1 base and the J gene lost 4 bases, with 7 bases spanning the gap. The DNA of the CDR3 is TGCAGTGCTAGAGCAGTAGCCACCGGGGAGCTGTTTTTT. The encoded protein is CSARAVATGELFF.

This clonotype was counted only a few times. The CDR3 spells CASSLGQGSDIYGYTF. The CDR3 DNA reads as TGTGCCAGCAGCTTAGGCCAGGGTTCGGACATCTATGGCTACACCTTC. The chain has TRBV7-9 and TRBJ1-2, with a weak D call TRBD1 (5 bases). Trimming left V 1 base short and J 4 bases short, with 16 bases between. Germline CDR1 is SEHNR and CDR2 is FQNEAQ (reference sequence). The CDR3 has 16 amino acids.

This clonotype has more than one count but fewer than ten. The rearrangement links TRBV4-1 to TRBJ1-2, with D uncertain. This CDR3 has 13 residues. V shed 2 bases and J shed 6 bases, with 10 bases lying between them. Germline lookup yields CDR1 MGHRA and CDR2 YSYEKL. CDR3 DNA: TGCGCCAGCAGCCAACAGAGAGTGCATGGCTACACCTTC. Protein sequence: CASSQQRVHGYTF.

The gene calls are TRBV5-1 and TRBJ2-3, with D hard to call. Trimming left V 1 base short and J 0 bases short, with 9 bases between. The CDR3 consists of 15 residues. Germline V gene data show CDR1 as SGHRS and CDR2 as YFSETQ. CDR3: CASSLNRGSTDTQYF. The DNA of the CDR3 is TGCGCCAGCAGCTTGAACAGAGGCAGCACAGATACGCAGTATTTT.

The rearrangement uses TRBV7-6 and TRBJ2-1; 12 nucleotides line up with TRBD2. The trim removed 1 base at V and 8 bases at J, leaving 6 bases unmatched. CDR1 SGHVS and CDR2 FNYEAQ come from the germline V gene. The CDR3 runs to 16 residues. The CDR3, as DNA: TGTGCCAGCAGCTTAGAGACTAGCGGGGGTATATATGAGCAGTTCTTC. Translated, it gives CASSLETSGGIYEQFF.

V usage is TRBV6-6 and J usage is TRBJ2-3; 8 bases map to TRBD2. The germline gives CDR1 MNHNY, CDR2 SVGAGI (reference sequence). The CDR3 covers 18 residues. Trimming cost V 2 bases and J 5 bases; bases outside gene matches: 15. As DNA, the CDR3 is TGTGCCAGCAGTTACCCAGGGGACGGGAGGGCCTTGTTAGATACGCAGTATTTT. Protein: CASSYPGDGRALLDTQYF.

The J gene is TRBJ2-7, the V gene TRBV7-9; 7 nucleotides align to TRBD2. V lost 5 bases to trimming and J lost 5 bases; unmatched junction nucleotides: 9. CDR1 is SEHNR and CDR2 is FQNEAQ in the germline V gene (reference sequence). This CDR3 is built from 14 residues. CDR3 DNA sequence: TGTGCCAGCAGCCCCCGGGTGGGGGGGGACGAGCAGTACTTC. As protein: CASSPRVGGDEQYF.

This clonotype was counted between two and nine times. The chain recombines TRBV24-1 with TRBJ2-1; TRBD2 matches 9 bases. Germline values: CDR1 KGHDR, CDR2 SFDVKD. The CDR3 extends over 18 amino acids. V trimming: 2 bases; J trimming: 7 bases; junction bases outside the gene matches: 14. CDR3 residues: CATSDYASGNGGWNEQFF. In DNA, the CDR3 is TGTGCCACCAGTGATTACGCTAGCGGGAATGGCGGGTGGAATGAGCAGTTCTTC.

This clonotype is a singleton in its sample. The chain recombines TRBV7-9 with TRBJ2-7, with D maybe TRBD1 (5 bases). Germline CDR1 is SEHNR and CDR2 is FQNEAQ (reference sequence). V lost 0 bases, J lost 4 bases, and 10 bases lay in between. There are 14 residues in the CDR3. The CDR3 spells CASSLAPRTYEQYF. For the CDR3, the DNA is TGTGCCAGCAGCTTAGCTCCCAGGACATACGAGCAGTACTTC.

In its sample, this clonotype was seen a few times. This rearrangement joins TRBV7-7 to TRBJ2-5, with D perhaps assigned TRBD1 or TRBD2 (5 bases each). V gave up 3 bases and J gave up 5 bases, with 16 bases separating them. The CDR3 length is 15 residues. In germline, CDR1 is SSHAT, CDR2 FNYEAQ (reference sequence). CDR3 sequence: CASSFGTGMSETQYF. As DNA, the CDR3 is TGTGCCAGCAGCTTTGGGACCGGGATGTCGGAGACCCAGTACTTC.

The chain links TRBV20-1 to TRBJ2-5; unclear D gene. There are 13 residues in the CDR3. Per germline, CDR1 DFQATT and CDR2 SNEGSKA (reference sequence). V lost 0 bases, J lost 4 bases, and 9 bases lay in between. CDR3 protein: CSARDPPGETQYF. CDR3 bases: TGCAGTGCTAGAGATCCCCCAGGAGAGACCCAGTACTTC.

Note on this clonotype: This may be a read error, as it is one base from a much larger clone. The chain recombines TRBV3-1 with TRBJ2-2; D is unresolved. The CDR3 length is 12 residues. The ends were cut back, 2 bases at V and 4 bases at J, with 2 bases in the middle. Germline CDR1 reads LGHDT; CDR2 reads YNNKEL (reference sequence). The chain's CDR3 is CASSQPTGELFF. The CDR3 bases are TGTGCCAGCAGCCAACCCACCGGGGAGCTGTTTTTT.

V gene TRBV3-1 combines with J gene TRBJ2-5, with 12 bases identical to TRBD1. Per the germline V gene, CDR1 is LGHDT and CDR2 is YNNKEL (reference sequence). V dropped 4 bases and J dropped 5; count of bases not matched to a gene: 5. The CDR3 covers 15 residues. Here the CDR3 reads CASSPGTGGMETQYF. The DNA of the CDR3 is TGTGCCAGCAGCCCCGGGACAGGGGGCATGGAGACCCAGTACTTC.

This clonotype has a handful of counts. The genes are TRBV18 and TRBJ2-5; 7 bases map to TRBD1. Unmatched junction bases numbered 17, after V lost 6 bases and J lost 7 bases. There are 16 residues in the CDR3. Germline V CDR1 and CDR2: KGHSH, LQKENI. CDR3 sequence: CASSQGQSKKRPTQYF. For the CDR3, the DNA is TGTGCCAGCTCCCAGGGACAGTCTAAGAAGCGCCCGACCCAGTACTTC. The full variable domain, in which reference TRBV18 and TRBJ2-5 provide the parts outside the CDR3, is NAGVMQNPRHLVRRRGQEARLRCSPMKGHSHVYWYRQLPEEGLKFMVYLQKENIIDESGMPKERFSAEFPKEGPSILRIQQVVRGDSAAYFCASSQGQSKKRPTQYFGPGTRLLVL.

The J gene is TRBJ1-6, the V gene TRBV9, with TRBD1 matching 10 bases. This CDR3 has 16 amino acids. Germline V gene data show CDR1 as SGDLS and CDR2 as YYNGEE. V shed 3 bases, J shed 7 bases, and the junction held 7 bases outside the gene matches. CDR3 sequence: CASSGMGQGRNSPLHF. The CDR3 nucleotides are TGTGCCAGCAGCGGTATGGGACAGGGGAGGAATTCACCCCTCCACTTT.

The chain links TRBV7-3 to TRBJ1-6; 8 positions agree with TRBD1. The CDR3 contains 16 residues. V lost 2 bases and J lost 10; bases outside the gene matches: 10. The germline V gene encodes CDR1 SGHTA and CDR2 FQGTGA. The CDR3 nucleotides read TGTGCCAGCAGCTTACTGGGACAGGCATTCGGGTCACCCCTCCACTTT. Translating gives CASSLLGQAFGSPLHF.

The chain is built from TRBV27 and TRBJ1-2; D gene ambiguous. V was trimmed by 3 bases and J by 4 bases, leaving 12 bases between them. Per the germline V gene, CDR1 is MNHEY and CDR2 is SMNVEV (reference sequence). The CDR3 has 14 amino acids. The CDR3 region is CASSLYGIGYGYTF. CDR3 in DNA: TGTGCCAGCAGTTTGTACGGGATAGGCTATGGCTACACCTTC.

This chain connects TRBV7-9 to TRBJ2-1, with 11 nucleotides matching TRBD2. Germline V gives CDR1 SEHNR, CDR2 FQNEAQ (reference sequence). The CDR3 has 16 amino acids. J lost 5 bases, V lost 5 bases, and 8 bases had no gene match. CDR3 in DNA: TGTGCCAGCAGCGAGGGACTAGCGGAGGGGAACAATGAGCAGTTCTTC. It is translated as CASSEGLAEGNNEQFF.

The gene calls are TRBV7-9 and TRBJ1-6, with a possible D match to TRBD1 (6 bases). Deletions cut 11 bases from V and 7 bases from J, with 18 bases between. The CDR3 is 14 amino acids. Germline lookup yields CDR1 SEHNR and CDR2 FQNEAQ (reference sequence). CDR3 bases: TGTGCCGCAAGCACAGGACAGAAAAATTCACCCCTCCACTTT. Encoded protein: CAASTGQKNSPLHF.

This clonotype was found a few times. At one end the junction does not follow the germline gene, possibly because of a read error. The chain links TRBV12-3 or TRBV12-4 to TRBJ1-1, with 8 bases identical to TRBD1. The CDR3 extends over 13 amino acids. The CDR3 reads CASSIARQGEAFF. The CDR3 bases are TGTGCCAGCAGTATAGCCCGACAGGGGGAAGCTTTCTTT.

This clonotype showed up many times. This rearrangement joins TRBV5-8 to TRBJ2-1, with D perhaps matching TRBD1 (5 bases). The CDR3 contains 12 residues. Germline V gene lookup returns CDR1 SGHTS and CDR2 YDEGEE. V shed 0 bases and J shed 9 bases, with 7 bases lying between them. CDR3: CASSLEGREQFF. In DNA form, the CDR3 reads TGTGCCAGCAGCTTGGAGGGGCGTGAGCAGTTCTTC.

The gene calls are TRBV5-6 and TRBJ1-2, with D maybe TRBD1 (5 bases). V was pared by 4 bases and J by 5 bases, with 18 bases between. The CDR3 covers 15 residues. Germline V lookup: CDR1 SGHDT, CDR2 YYEEEE. In DNA form, the CDR3 reads TGTGCCAGCAGCCCCCAACAGGCCGCGAGTTATGGCTACACCTTC. Translated: CASSPQQAASYGYTF.

The chain employs TRBV6-2 or TRBV6-3 and TRBJ1-2; perhaps TRBD1 as D (6 bases). CDR1 and CDR2 (germline): MNHEY, SVGEGT. The CDR3 length is 14 residues. V lost 6 bases, J lost 6 bases, and 17 bases lay in between. CDR3 region: CASSRGGRTDGYTF. In DNA form, the CDR3 reads TGTGCCAGCAGCCGCGGGGGCAGGACAGATGGCTACACCTTC.

This clonotype has only a few counts. This chain connects TRBV6-6 to TRBJ2-7; D may be TRBD2 (6 bases). Trimming removed 3 bases from V and 4 bases from J, with 13 bases in between. This CDR3 has 14 amino acids. Germline V gives CDR1 MNHNY, CDR2 SVGAGI (reference sequence). The CDR3 reads CASSYGLKNYEQYF. The CDR3 nucleotides read TGTGCCAGCAGTTATGGACTAAAGAATTACGAGCAGTACTTC.

The chain links TRBV29-1 to TRBJ2-1; 9 bases fit TRBD1. V was pared by 7 bases and J by 5 bases, with 12 bases of the junction left unmatched. CDR1 and CDR2 (germline): SQVTM, ANQGSEA. This CDR3 is 15 amino acids long. CDR3 DNA: TGCAGCGCCCGGGGGCACAGGGGGCTCAACAATGAGCAGTTCTTC. It encodes CSARGHRGLNNEQFF.

The rearrangement uses TRBV12-3 or TRBV12-4 and TRBJ2-5, with a possible D match to TRBD2 (6 bases). The CDR3 loop spans 15 amino acids. V gave up 3 bases and J gave up 1 base, with 12 bases separating them. DNA of the CDR3: TGTGCCAGCAGTTTTGTCGGGACTTTCCAAGAGACCCAGTACTTC. Amino acids: CASSFVGTFQETQYF.